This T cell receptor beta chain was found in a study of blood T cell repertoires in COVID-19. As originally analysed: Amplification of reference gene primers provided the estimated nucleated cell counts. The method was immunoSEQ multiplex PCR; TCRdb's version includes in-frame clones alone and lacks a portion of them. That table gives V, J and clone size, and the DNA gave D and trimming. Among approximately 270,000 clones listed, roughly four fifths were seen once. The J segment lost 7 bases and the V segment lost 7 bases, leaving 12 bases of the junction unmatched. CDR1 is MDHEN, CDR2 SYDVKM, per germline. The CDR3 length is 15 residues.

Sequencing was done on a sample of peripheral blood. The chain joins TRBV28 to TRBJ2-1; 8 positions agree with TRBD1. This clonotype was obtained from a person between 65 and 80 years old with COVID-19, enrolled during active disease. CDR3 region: CASTESGQGSNEQFF. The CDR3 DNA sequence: TGTGCCAGCACCGAATCCGGACAGGGCAGTAATGAGCAGTTCTTC. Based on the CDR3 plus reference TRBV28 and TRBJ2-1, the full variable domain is DVKVTQSSRYLVKRTGEKVFLECVQDMDHENMFWYRQDPGLGLRLIYFSYDVKMKEKGDIPEGYSVSREKKERFSLILESASTNQTSMYLCASTESGQGSNEQFFGPGTRLTVL.